The 2 T cell receptor beta chains below were found in one sample sequenced in a study of T cells in localized non-small cell lung cancer. Sequencing was performed with immunoSEQ multiplex PCR; in TCRdb, only in-frame clones are kept and a portion is missing. The sample contains 45,000 to 55,000 clones, 60% to 80% of which appear only once. Sequenced here: peripheral blood, sampled before any cancer treatment. The source of these receptors is a man aged 40-75 years with stage I squamous cell lung carcinoma.

The chain combines TRBV27 with TRBJ1-6, with D possibly TRBD1 on 6 matching bases. The germline V and J ends were trimmed by 5 bases and 7 bases, with 6 bases remaining between them. CDR1 and CDR2 (germline): MNHEY, SMNVEV (reference sequence). The CDR3 length is 12 residues. The CDR3 DNA is TGTGCCAGCAGTAGGGGGAATTCACCCCTCCACTTT. Encoded protein: CASSRGNSPLHF.

V is TRBV30 and J is TRBJ1-2, with 8 bases matching TRBD1. V lost 3 bases to trimming and J lost 13 bases; unmatched junction nucleotides: 13. Germline CDR1 GTSNPN, CDR2 SVGIG (reference sequence). This CDR3 contains 13 residues. The CDR3 protein is CAWRGSRTGKLTF. CDR3 nucleotides: TGTGCCTGGAGAGGATCAAGGACAGGGAAACTCACCTTC.